The 22 T cell receptor beta chains below were found in one sample sequenced in a study of T cell repertoires in cytomegalovirus infection. These receptors' antigens are unknown. TCRdb analysed the reads with MiXCR anew, one entry per CDR3 protein. This table holds about 920,000 distinct CDR3 sequences, less than 35% found once. The sequencing here drew on cultured CD8+ T cells from PBMCs, taken from culture after CMV antigen stimulation. Receptors were obtained from a human donor in good health (CMV status not recorded). Some clones in this sample may be carry-over from other donors' samples.

The V call is TRBV5-6, the J call TRBJ2-5, with 10 positions matching TRBD2. The germline V gene has CDR1 SGHDT and CDR2 YYEEEE. The CDR3 totals 18 residues. V gave up 2 bases and J gave up 5 bases; unmatched junction bases: 15. The CDR3 loop reads CASSFVSTSGAGLETQYF. In nucleotides, the CDR3 is TGTGCCAGCAGCTTTGTTAGCACTAGCGGGGCTGGATTGGAGACCCAGTACTTC. The whole variable domain, filled in from reference TRBV5-6 and TRBJ2-5, reads DAGVTQSPTHLIKTRGQQVTLRCSPKSGHDTVSWYQQALGQGPQFIFQYYEEEERQRGNFPDRFSGHQFPNYSSELNVNALLLGDSALYLCASSFVSTSGAGLETQYFGPGTRLLVL.

The chain has TRBV19 and TRBJ2-5; 9 bases are a match to TRBD1. The CDR3 is made up of 17 amino acids. The germline V gene encodes CDR1 LNHDA and CDR2 SQIVND (reference sequence). Unmatched junction bases numbered 13, after V lost 6 bases and J lost 2 bases. The CDR3 protein is CASSLGWRTGAQETQYF. CDR3 sequence (DNA): TGTGCCAGTAGCCTAGGGTGGCGGACAGGGGCGCAAGAGACCCAGTACTTC.

This rearrangement joins TRBV7-3 to TRBJ2-5; D is perhaps TRBD1 (6 bases). Germline lookup yields CDR1 SGHTA and CDR2 FQGTGA. V was pared by 2 bases and J by 6 bases, with 10 bases between. This CDR3 spans 13 amino acids. The CDR3 nucleotides are TGTGCCAGCAGCTTACCGGGACAACAGACCCAGTACTTC. The encoded protein is CASSLPGQQTQYF. Supplemented by reference TRBV7-3 and TRBJ2-5, the full variable domain reads GAGVSQTPSNKVTEKGKYVELRCDPISGHTALYWYRQSLGQGPEFLIYFQGTGAADDSGLPNDRFFAVRPEGSVSTLKIQRTERGDSAVYLCASSLPGQQTQYFGPGTRLLVL.

Here the CDR3 DNA reads TGCGCCAGCAGCCAGGGGACAGGGTTTGTCTACAATGAGCAGTTCTTC. It yields the protein CASSQGTGFVYNEQFF. This chain connects TRBV4-1 to TRBJ2-1, with TRBD1 matching over 9 bases. CDR3 length: 16 residues. Germline V lookup: CDR1 MGHRA, CDR2 YSYEKL. V dropped 3 bases and J dropped 3; count of bases not matched to a gene: 6.

The chain carries TRBV19 and TRBJ1-5; TRBD1 is a possible D gene (6 bases). The CDR3 extends over 15 amino acids. The germline V gene encodes CDR1 LNHDA and CDR2 SQIVND (reference sequence). V shed 4 bases and J shed 1 base, with 11 bases lying between them. CDR3 bases: TGTGCCAGTAGTAGCAGGGGTAAGAGCAATCAGCCCCAGCATTTT. Translating gives CASSSRGKSNQPQHF.

The V call is TRBV9, the J call TRBJ2-3; 10 positions agree with TRBD1. The germline V gene has CDR1 SGDLS and CDR2 YYNGEE. V gave up 3 bases and J gave up 5 bases; unmatched junction bases: 9. The CDR3 has 16 residues. Written as DNA, the CDR3 is TGTGCCAGCAGCGAGCCCCGGGACAGGGGCGGAGATACGCAGTATTTT. This encodes CASSEPRDRGGDTQYF.

The genes are TRBV7-8 and TRBJ1-2, with D possibly matching TRBD1 (6 bases). CDR3 size: 11 residues. V was cut by 10 bases and J by 5 bases, with 11 bases left in between. Germline V lookup: CDR1 SGHVS, CDR2 FQNEAQ. This CDR3 reads CATKDSYGYTF. The CDR3 nucleotides read TGTGCCACCAAGGACAGTTATGGCTACACCTTC. The full variable domain, rest sourced from reference TRBV7-8 and TRBJ1-2, is GAGVSQSPRYKVAKRGQDVALRCDPISGHVSLFWYQQALGQGPEFLTYFQNEAQLDKSGLPSDRFFAERPEGSVSTLKIQRTQQEDSAVYLCATKDSYGYTFGSGTRLTVV.

This clonotype showed up many times. This chain uses TRBV5-1 with TRBJ1-2, with 9 bases fitting TRBD1. The germline V gene has CDR1 SGHRS and CDR2 YFSETQ. This CDR3 comprises 17 residues. The V gene end was trimmed by 3 bases and the J gene end by 6 bases; junction bases not matched to a gene: 15. The CDR3 is CASSSPIGTGHLNGYTF. The DNA of the CDR3 is TGCGCCAGCAGCTCCCCAATAGGGACAGGGCATCTCAATGGCTACACCTTC.

Of note for this clonotype: This may come from a read error, since a much larger clone is one base off. Because it lacks the conserved phenylalanine or tryptophan at the end, this CDR3 is likely a read error. The rearrangement joins TRBV19 to TRBJ2-3, with a weak D call TRBD1 (6 bases). Germline V gives CDR1 LNHDA, CDR2 SQIVND (reference sequence). Trimming took 8 bases from V and 2 from J, leaving 11 bases between them. There are 13 residues in the CDR3. DNA for the CDR3: TGTGCCAGTTCCTGGGACAACACAGATACGCAGTATCTT. Protein sequence: CASSWDNTDTQYL.

The chain has TRBV5-1 and TRBJ1-2; no firm D call. The ends were cut back, 4 bases at V and 6 bases at J, with 22 bases in the middle. This CDR3 contains 16 residues. The germline gives CDR1 SGHRS, CDR2 YFSETQ. Here the CDR3 DNA reads TGCGCCAGCAGCCCGGACTTGGGAGGGTGGTCGGATGGCTACACCTTC. Its translation: CASSPDLGGWSDGYTF.

This clonotype was observed a few times. The chain links TRBV7-9 to TRBJ1-1, with D possibly matching TRBD1 (6 bases). This CDR3 has 14 residues. The V end was cut by 1 base, the J end by 14 bases, with 20 bases between. The germline V gene encodes CDR1 SEHNR and CDR2 FQNEAQ (reference sequence). The CDR3 here is CASSLGTWPDSSFF. The CDR3 DNA reads as TGTGCCAGCAGCTTAGGAACGTGGCCGGACAGTTCCTTCTTT.

As to this clonotype: Given the absence of the conserved phenylalanine or tryptophan at the CDR3 end, a read error is likely. The chain uses TRBV4-3 and TRBJ2-1; 7 nucleotides align to TRBD1. The ends lost 4 bases at V and 6 bases at J; junction bases unmatched: 12. The CDR3 contains 16 residues. The germline gives CDR1 LGHNA, CDR2 YSLEER. CDR3 coding DNA: TGCGCCAGCAGCCTCCAGGCCCAGGGGGTCTCCAATGAGCAGTTCTCC. Translation gives CASSLQAQGVSNEQFS.

The chain uses TRBV7-6 and TRBJ2-5; D is uncertain. From germline, CDR1 is SGHVS and CDR2 FNYEAQ. The CDR3 is 13 residues long. V lost 5 bases and J 2 bases, leaving 9 bases between the germline ends. This CDR3 reads CASSDRSQETQYF. The CDR3 DNA sequence: TGTGCCAGCAGCGATAGGTCACAAGAGACCCAGTACTTC. The variable domain in full, with the rest retrieved from reference TRBV7-6 and TRBJ2-5, is GAGVSQSPRYKVTKRGQDVALRCDPISGHVSLYWYRQALGQGPEFLTYFNYEAQQDKSGLPNDRFSAERPEGSISTLTIQRTEQRDSAMYRCASSDRSQETQYFGPGTRLLVL.

There are many counts of this clonotype. CDR3 protein: CASSWRRGIEQFF. In nucleotides, the CDR3 is TGTGCCAGCAGCTGGAGGCGGGGGATTGAGCAGTTCTTC. V usage is TRBV7-2 and J usage is TRBJ2-1; TRBD2 matches at 7 bases. Germline loops: CDR1 SGHTA, CDR2 FQGNSA. The CDR3 runs to 13 residues. V shed 4 bases and J 9 bases; nucleotides not matched to a gene: 6.

This clonotype was detected only a few times. The rearrangement uses TRBV6-5 and TRBJ1-1; D not resolved. CDR3 length: 13 residues. Germline lookup yields CDR1 MNHEY and CDR2 SVGAGI. Trimming took off 4 bases at V and 9 bases at J, with 15 bases between the two ends. CDR3 sequence (DNA): TGTGCCAGCAGTTCCCCCCCCTGGAGAAAAGCTTTCTTT. Amino acid sequence: CASSSPPWRKAFF.

This clonotype was detected a few times. The chain employs TRBV6-6 and TRBJ1-2; D is unresolved. Trimming took 0 bases from V and 1 from J, leaving 9 bases between them. CDR1 is MNHNY, CDR2 SVGAGI, per germline (reference sequence). The CDR3 runs 15 residues. The DNA of the CDR3 is TGTGCCAGCAGTTACTCGACACCTGATAACTATGGCTACACCTTC. Protein product: CASSYSTPDNYGYTF.

This clonotype was seen more than once but under ten times. The chain has TRBV12-3 or TRBV12-4 and TRBJ1-1; 10 bases line up with TRBD1. Losses at the gene ends were 5 bases for V and 10 bases for J; bases not matched to a gene: 13. The CDR3 has 15 amino acids. In nucleotides, the CDR3 is TGTGCCAGCAGTAGTACCGGGACAGGGGAGCGAGGAGCTTTCTTT. Amino acid sequence: CASSSTGTGERGAFF.

J is TRBJ2-1 and V is TRBV7-6; tentative D call: TRBD1 (6 bases). With 4 bases removed from V and 3 bases from J, the gap between germline ends came to 13 bases. Germline values: CDR1 SGHVS, CDR2 FNYEAQ. The CDR3 consists of 15 residues. The CDR3 is CASSSRGVGYNEQFF. CDR3 in DNA: TGTGCCAGCAGCTCCAGGGGTGTGGGCTACAATGAGCAGTTCTTC. The full variable domain, its missing parts supplied by reference TRBV7-6 and TRBJ2-1, is GAGVSQSPRYKVTKRGQDVALRCDPISGHVSLYWYRQALGQGPEFLTYFNYEAQQDKSGLPNDRFSAERPEGSISTLTIQRTEQRDSAMYRCASSSRGVGYNEQFFGPGTRLTVL.

J is TRBJ2-1 and V is TRBV7-9, with 10 positions matching TRBD2. The V gene end was trimmed by 3 bases and the J gene end by 10 bases; junction bases not matched to a gene: 3. This CDR3 has 13 residues. CDR1 and CDR2 from the germline V gene are SEHNR and FQNEAQ (reference sequence). The CDR3 DNA is TGTGCCAGCAGCTTTCTAGCGGGGGACGAGCAGTTCTTC. Translating gives CASSFLAGDEQFF. The full variable domain, its missing parts supplied by reference TRBV7-9 and TRBJ2-1, is DTGVSQNPRHKITKRGQNVTFRCDPISEHNRLYWYRQTLGQGPEFLTYFQNEAQLEKSRLLSDRFSAERPKGSFSTLEIQRTEQGDSAMYLCASSFLAGDEQFFGPGTRLTVL.

The chain combines TRBV19 with TRBJ1-1; maybe TRBD1 (6 bases). The CDR3 is made up of 15 amino acids. Germline CDR1 reads LNHDA; CDR2 reads SQIVND (reference sequence). Trimming took off 6 bases at V and 3 bases at J, with 17 bases between the two ends. CDR3 region: CASSINRVRDTEAFF. The DNA for the CDR3 is TGTGCCAGTAGCATTAACAGGGTCCGAGACACTGAAGCTTTCTTT. Looking up the rest from reference TRBV19 and TRBJ1-1 gives the full variable domain: DGGITQSPKYLFRKEGQNVTLSCEQNLNHDAMYWYRQDPGQGLRLIYYSQIVNDFQKGDIAEGYSVSREKKESFPLTVTSAQKNPTAFYLCASSINRVRDTEAFFGQGTRLTVV.

This clonotype has just a few counts. This sequence joins TRBV13 and TRBJ2-1; 12 positions agree with TRBD2. J gave up 9 bases and V 5 bases, and 11 bases lay outside the gene matches. From germline, CDR1 is PRHDT and CDR2 FYEKMQ (reference sequence). The CDR3 sequence is 16 residues long. This chain's CDR3 is CASSPMTSGGPIEQFF. CDR3 nucleotide sequence: TGTGCCAGCAGCCCGATGACTAGCGGGGGTCCTATTGAGCAGTTCTTC.

In its sample, this clonotype was seen a few times. The V gene is TRBV12-3 or TRBV12-4, the J gene TRBJ1-1; a weak D match, TRBD1 (5 bases). The CDR3 has 12 amino acids. The V end lost 9 bases, the J end lost 0 bases, and 8 bases lay between the germline ends. Here the CDR3 DNA reads TGTGCCAGGGGGGATATGAACACTGAAGCTTTCTTT. Translated: CARGDMNTEAFF.